The next 22 T cell receptor beta chains were all read from a single sample in a study of cytomegalovirus exposure and HLA in healthy donors. It was with 60 Vbeta and 13 Jbeta primers that the PCR ran. Generated by immunoSEQ multiplex PCR, the TCRdb table keeps only in-frame clones and is missing some. The data show over 95,000 clones, with about 78% seen just once and more than 3% held by the top ten. Sequencing used PBMCs. The receptors come from a man between 40 and 49 years old in good health and CMV-seronegative.

This clone has just a few counts. The chain joins TRBV25-1 to TRBJ1-4, with D unresolved. The V gene lost 5 bases and the J gene lost 8 bases, with 12 bases spanning the gap. The CDR3 extends over 13 amino acids. Per the germline V gene, CDR1 is MGHDK and CDR2 is SYGVNS. The CDR3 loop is CASSTPWSEKLFF. CDR3 in DNA: TGTGCCAGCAGTACCCCCTGGAGCGAAAAACTGTTTTTT.

The J gene is TRBJ2-5, the V gene TRBV5-1, with D possibly being TRBD2 (6 bases). CDR1 is SGHRS and CDR2 is YFSETQ in the germline V gene. V was clipped by 4 bases and J by 5 bases, with 18 bases between them. This CDR3 is built from 15 residues. The CDR3 nucleotides are TGCGCCAGCAGCCTCGCGGGACGGATTGAGGAGACCCAGTACTTC. This gives the protein CASSLAGRIEETQYF.

V and J are TRBV6-5 and TRBJ2-5; 9 bases are a match to TRBD1. The DNA matches TRBJ2-7 better at its end, which makes the J call doubtful. Germline CDR1 is MNHEY and CDR2 is SVGAGI. This CDR3 spans 15 amino acids. CDR3 protein: CASSYNRDRAYEQYF. In nucleotides, the CDR3 is TGTGCCAGCAGTTACAACCGGGACAGGGCCTACGAGCAGTACTTC.

The V call is TRBV19, the J call TRBJ1-1, with 9 bases identical to TRBD1. Germline trimming cut 7 bases from V and 5 bases from J; bases unmatched to any gene: 8. CDR3 length equals 14 residues. CDR1 and CDR2 (germline): LNHDA, SQIVND (reference sequence). Here the CDR3 DNA reads TGTGCCAGTACTCCGACAGGGGGTCGAACTGAAGCTTTCTTT. As protein: CASTPTGGRTEAFF.

This chain joins TRBV5-1 and TRBJ2-1, with TRBD2 matching 11 bases. The CDR3 has 17 residues. V lost 1 base to trimming and J lost 7 bases; unmatched junction nucleotides: 10. Per the germline V gene, CDR1 is SGHRS and CDR2 is YFSETQ. CDR3 protein: CASSLSSGRAGGNEQFF. CDR3 in DNA: TGCGCCAGCAGCTTGAGTAGCGGGAGGGCCGGGGGTAATGAGCAGTTCTTC.

This clone was detected only a few times. This chain joins TRBV5-4 and TRBJ2-7, with 8 bases that match TRBD1. CDR3 length: 14 residues. J lost 5 bases, V lost 4 bases, and 8 bases had no gene match. Germline CDR1 SGHNT, CDR2 YYREEE (reference sequence). Written as DNA, the CDR3 is TGTGCCAGCAGCAATAAAGGCAGGGGGCACGAGCAGTACTTC. This sequence encodes CASSNKGRGHEQYF.

The CDR3 DNA reads TGTGCCAGCAGCTTACGGGGGGCAGTAACAGATACGCAGTATTTT. Protein sequence: CASSLRGAVTDTQYF. The chain carries TRBV11-2 and TRBJ2-3; TRBD2 might be the D (7 bases). CDR3 length: 15 residues. The V gene's germline CDR1 is SGHAT and CDR2 FQNNGV. Trimming removed 2 bases at V and 3 bases at J, with 12 bases between.

The rearrangement uses TRBV7-2 and TRBJ2-3; perhaps TRBD2 as D (5 bases). The V and J ends lost 7 bases and 0 bases respectively, with 14 bases between them. CDR3 length equals 15 residues. Germline V gene sequence: CDR1 SGHTA, CDR2 FQGNSA. Written as DNA, the CDR3 is TGTGCCAGCATTACCCCCAGCGGAAGCACAGATACGCAGTATTTT. Its translation: CASITPSGSTDTQYF. Supplemented by reference TRBV7-2 and TRBJ2-3, the full variable domain reads GAGVSQSPSNKVTEKGKDVELRCDPISGHTALYWYRQSLGQGLEFLIYFQGNSAPDKSGLPSDRFSAERTGGSVSTLTIQRTQQEDSAVYLCASITPSGSTDTQYFGPGTRLTVL.

The rearrangement links TRBV30 to TRBJ2-3; 11 positions match TRBD1. V gave up 1 base and J gave up 7 bases; unmatched junction bases: 7. Germline V CDR1 and CDR2: GTSNPN, SVGIG (reference sequence). The CDR3 is 15 residues long. CDR3 coding DNA: TGTGCCTGGAGTGGTGCGGGGACAGGGGGAAATACGCAGTATTTT. Protein sequence: CAWSGAGTGGNTQYF.

The rearrangement links TRBV7-8 to TRBJ2-1; 8 nucleotides align to TRBD2. CDR3 length equals 14 residues. CDR1 is SGHVS and CDR2 is FQNEAQ in the germline V gene. V was clipped by 5 bases and J by 8 bases; unmatched bases: 8. CDR3 sequence (DNA): TGTGCCAGCAGCCCCCCCTTAGCGGGGCATGAGCAGTTCTTC. Protein product: CASSPPLAGHEQFF.

This clone has a handful of counts. As DNA, the CDR3 is TGTGCCAGCAGCCTACCCTTAGCGGGGCACAGCCAAGAGACCCAGTACTTC. Its translation is CASSLPLAGHSQETQYF. This sequence joins TRBV5-4 and TRBJ2-5, with 8 bases fitting TRBD2. Unmatched junction bases numbered 12, after V lost 4 bases and J lost 1 base. The CDR3 is 17 residues long. CDR1 and CDR2 from the germline V gene are SGHNT and YYREEE (reference sequence).

Here the CDR3 reads CSVPKWRDGETQYF. CDR3 nucleotide sequence: TGCAGCGTTCCCAAGTGGCGGGACGGAGAGACCCAGTACTTC. The rearrangement joins TRBV29-1 to TRBJ2-5, with TRBD2 as a possible D gene (6 bases). This CDR3 spans 14 amino acids. Germline V gene sequence: CDR1 SQVTM, CDR2 ANQGSEA. Trimming removed 5 bases at V and 4 bases at J, with 17 bases between.

This chain connects TRBV2 to TRBJ2-1; 8 bases agree with TRBD1. Germline V gives CDR1 SNHLY, CDR2 FYNNEI. CDR3 length: 14 amino acids. V lost 4 bases to trimming and J lost 9 bases; unmatched junction nucleotides: 8. CDR3 in DNA: TGTGCCAGCAGTGCACTGCAGGGGGCGGGTGAGCAGTTCTTC. As protein: CASSALQGAGEQFF.

The V call is TRBV29-1, the J call TRBJ1-3; D is undetermined. The germline V and J ends were trimmed by 3 bases and 8 bases, with 11 bases remaining between them. The germline V gene encodes CDR1 SQVTM and CDR2 ANQGSEA. The CDR3 extends over 12 amino acids. CDR3 sequence reads: CSVDAGLDTIYF. In DNA, the CDR3 is TGCAGCGTTGATGCAGGTTTGGACACCATATATTTT.

This clone was seen only a few times. This chain joins TRBV6-6 and TRBJ1-4, with TRBD1 matching 7 bases. The CDR3 has 14 residues. The V and J ends lost 7 bases and 4 bases, in that order; junction bases with no gene match: 6. Germline V lookup: CDR1 MNHNY, CDR2 SVGAGI (reference sequence). The CDR3: CASTTGQINEKLFF. The CDR3 DNA reads as TGTGCCAGCACCACGGGACAGATTAATGAAAAACTGTTTTTT.

As regards this clone: Other DNA sequences from this sample encode an identical CDR3 as well. The CDR3, as DNA: TGTGCCAGCAGTTTAGATCGCCTTGGGACAGGGGTCCAACCCCAGCATTTT. This gives the protein CASSLDRLGTGVQPQHF. V is TRBV28 and J is TRBJ1-5; 10 bases align to TRBD1. Trimming removed 2 bases from V and 10 bases from J; junction bases left unmatched: 14. The V gene's germline CDR1 is MDHEN and CDR2 SYDVKM. This CDR3 is built from 17 residues. The variable domain in full, completed from reference TRBV28 and TRBJ1-5, reads DVKVTQSSRYLVKRTGEKVFLECVQDMDHENMFWYRQDPGLGLRLIYFSYDVKMKEKGDIPEGYSVSREKKERFSLILESASTNQTSMYLCASSLDRLGTGVQPQHFGDGTRLSIL.

This clone has just a few counts. The chain couples TRBV11-2 to TRBJ2-1; 9 bases map to TRBD2. V shed 1 base and J 7 bases; nucleotides not matched to a gene: 8. CDR3 length: 16 amino acids. Germline V gene lookup returns CDR1 SGHAT and CDR2 FQNNGV. The CDR3 bases are TGTGCCAGCAGCTTAGCCTTTGCGGGAGGGTGGAATGAGCAGTTCTTC. The encoded protein is CASSLAFAGGWNEQFF.

V is TRBV28 and J is TRBJ1-2, with D possibly TRBD1 on 5 matching bases. CDR1 MDHEN and CDR2 SYDVKM come from the germline V gene. The CDR3 extends over 16 amino acids. V was shortened by 5 bases and J by 2 bases, with 18 bases between the two germline ends. This chain's CDR3 is CASSAMGQGVNYGYTF. The CDR3 nucleotides read TGTGCCAGCAGTGCTATGGGGCAGGGCGTGAACTATGGCTACACCTTC.

This clone was seen a handful of times. This sequence joins TRBV28 and TRBJ2-5, with D possibly TRBD2 on 6 matching bases. This CDR3 comprises 14 residues. V lost 4 bases and J 2 bases, leaving 11 bases between the germline ends. The germline CDR1 and CDR2 sequences are MDHEN and SYDVKM. The CDR3 bases are TGTGCCAGCAGTTCCCGGACTAAGCAAGAGACCCAGTACTTC. This encodes CASSSRTKQETQYF. Filled out from reference TRBV28 and TRBJ2-5, the complete variable domain reads DVKVTQSSRYLVKRTGEKVFLECVQDMDHENMFWYRQDPGLGLRLIYFSYDVKMKEKGDIPEGYSVSREKKERFSLILESASTNQTSMYLCASSSRTKQETQYFGPGTRLLVL.

The chain employs TRBV10-3 and TRBJ1-5; tentatively, D is TRBD1 (6 bases). There are 16 residues in the CDR3. Germline V lookup: CDR1 ENHRY, CDR2 SYGVKD. The V end lost 0 bases, the J end lost 2 bases, and 11 bases lay between the germline ends. The CDR3 DNA sequence: TGTGCCATCAGTGAGTCTGCAGGGGTCGGCAATCAGCCCCAGCATTTT. Its translation: CAISESAGVGNQPQHF.

V and J are TRBV19 and TRBJ2-1; possible D gene TRBD2, 5 bases. The CDR3 extends over 15 amino acids. The V and J ends lost 5 bases and 1 base respectively, with 12 bases between them. Germline CDR1 LNHDA, CDR2 SQIVND (reference sequence). The CDR3: CASSLGGSSYNEQFF. The CDR3 nucleotides read TGTGCCAGTAGTTTAGGTGGGAGTTCCTACAATGAGCAGTTCTTC.

A single count supports this clone. The rearrangement links TRBV7-2 to TRBJ2-2; D is possibly TRBD1 (5 bases). The CDR3 contains 15 residues. CDR1 and CDR2 (germline): SGHTA, FQGNSA. Between the trimmed V and J ends, which lost 0 bases and 3 bases, there was a span of 8 bases. CDR3 residues: CASSLAGRYTGELFF. The CDR3 nucleotides read TGTGCCAGCAGCTTAGCGGGGCGGTACACCGGGGAGCTGTTTTTT.